This entry lists 5 T cell receptor beta chains sequenced from one sample in a study of cytomegalovirus exposure and HLA in healthy donors. Primers included in the PCR were 60 Vbeta and 13 Jbeta primers. Data came from immunoSEQ multiplex PCR; TCRdb stores just in-frame clones and leaves some out. The sample records roughly 73,000 clones, roughly 74% being singletons. Sequenced: PBMCs. The receptors come from a man aged 40-55 years in good health and CMV-seronegative.

The chain joins TRBV7-2 to TRBJ1-1, with a weak D call TRBD1 (6 bases). The CDR3 length is 15 residues. In germline, CDR1 is SGHTA, CDR2 FQGNSA. V lost 5 bases, J lost 4 bases, and 17 bases lay in between. The CDR3 nucleotides read TGTGCCAGCAGCCTTACGGCAGGGGCGAGCACTGAAGCTTTCTTT. Amino acid sequence: CASSLTAGASTEAFF.

The V and J genes are TRBV5-1 and TRBJ2-5; 8 nucleotides line up with TRBD1. Germline V CDR1 and CDR2: SGHRS, YFSETQ. V lost 4 bases and J lost 2; bases outside the gene matches: 7. CDR3 length: 15 amino acids. Here the CDR3 reads CASSRRTGLQETQYF. The CDR3, as DNA: TGCGCCAGCAGCCGAAGGACAGGGCTACAAGAGACCCAGTACTTC.

The chain is built from TRBV5-1 and TRBJ2-7; D perhaps matches TRBD1 (5 bases). Trimming left V 4 bases short and J 0 bases short, with 11 bases between. CDR1 is SGHRS and CDR2 is YFSETQ in the germline V gene. CDR3 size: 14 residues. As DNA, the CDR3 is TGCGCCAGCAGCCAGACAGAATACTCCTACGAGCAGTACTTC. The encoded protein is CASSQTEYSYEQYF. Combining the CDR3 with reference TRBV5-1 and TRBJ2-7 gives the whole variable domain KAGVTQTPRYLIKTRGQQVTLSCSPISGHRSVSWYQQTPGQGLQFLFEYFSETQRNKGNFPGRFSGRQFSNSRSEMNVSTLELGDSALYLCASSQTEYSYEQYFGPGTRLTVT.

CDR3: CASSLETGTARENQHF. CDR3 nucleotides: TGTGCCAGCAGCTTGGAGACCGGGACAGCCCGGGAAAACCAGCATTTT. V and J are TRBV7-2 and TRBJ1-5; TRBD1 matches at 7 bases. Trimming at V came to 3 bases and at J to 12 bases, leaving 17 bases not matched to a gene. Germline CDR1 is SGHTA and CDR2 is FQGNSA. This CDR3 is 16 amino acids long. The variable domain in full, completed from reference TRBV7-2 and TRBJ1-5, reads GAGVSQSPSNKVTEKGKDVELRCDPISGHTALYWYRQSLGQGLEFLIYFQGNSAPDKSGLPSDRFSAERTGGSVSTLTIQRTQQEDSAVYLCASSLETGTARENQHFGDGTRLSIL.

CDR3 DNA sequence: TGTGCCAGCAGTTCACATTATAACTATGGCTACACCTTC. Protein sequence: CASSSHYNYGYTF. The chain links TRBV28 to TRBJ1-2, with D unclear. The CDR3 spans 13 residues. The germline V and J ends were trimmed by 4 bases and 1 base, with 7 bases remaining between them. Germline loops: CDR1 MDHEN, CDR2 SYDVKM.